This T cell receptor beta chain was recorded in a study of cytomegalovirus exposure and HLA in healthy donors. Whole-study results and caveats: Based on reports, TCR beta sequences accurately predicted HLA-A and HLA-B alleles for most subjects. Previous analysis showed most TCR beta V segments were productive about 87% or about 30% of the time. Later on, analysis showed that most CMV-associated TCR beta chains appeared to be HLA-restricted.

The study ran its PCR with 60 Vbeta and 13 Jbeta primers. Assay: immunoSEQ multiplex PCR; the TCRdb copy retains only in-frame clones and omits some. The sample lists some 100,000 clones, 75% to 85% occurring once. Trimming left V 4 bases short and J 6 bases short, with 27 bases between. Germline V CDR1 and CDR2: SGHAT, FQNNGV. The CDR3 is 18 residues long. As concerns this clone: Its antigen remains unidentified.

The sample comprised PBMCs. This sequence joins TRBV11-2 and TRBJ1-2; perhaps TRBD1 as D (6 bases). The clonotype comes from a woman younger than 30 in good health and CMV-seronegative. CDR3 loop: CASSSNRGGAWGWDGYTF. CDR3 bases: TGTGCCAGCAGCTCCAACCGGGGGGGGGCTTGGGGATGGGATGGCTACACCTTC.